This T cell receptor beta chain was identified during a study of blood T cell repertoires in COVID-19. Study-wide context: The study drew acute and convalescent COVID-19 samples from the United States, Italy and Spain. Nucleic acid was either cDNA or gDNA, and it came from T cells, B-cell-depleted T cells, or PBMCs.

Source study methods: Reference gene primers were amplified, and this amplification served to estimate nucleated cell counts. The protocol was immunoSEQ multiplex PCR, while the TCRdb copy is restricted to in-frame clones and leaves out a portion. Clone size and the V and J calls come from that table; the DNA yielded D and trimming. Of about 46,000 clones listed, roughly 85% were seen once; the top ten hold more than 15%. Germline CDR1 MNHEY, CDR2 SMNVEV (reference sequence). The CDR3 spans 15 residues. Trimming took 5 bases from V and 2 from J; bases not matched to a gene: 8. The sequenced sample was peripheral blood. This receptor was identified in a human donor in a cohort sampled during active COVID-19. The donor label of this sample is uncertain. The chain uses TRBV27 and TRBJ2-5; TRBD2 agrees at 7 bases. For the CDR3, the DNA is TGTGCCAGCAGTCTTCTCTGGGGGGGGCAAGAGACCCAGTACTTC. It translates to CASSLLWGGQETQYF.